Described below is a single T cell receptor beta chain sequence and its context. Assay: immunoSEQ multiplex PCR; the TCRdb copy retains only in-frame clones and omits some. Here the sample spans 40,000 or so clones, 88% being singletons. This sample was included in a study of T cell changes during pregnancy in multiple sclerosis. Germline CDR1 is MNHNY and CDR2 is SVGAGI (reference sequence). Trimming took 5 bases from V and 8 from J; bases not matched to a gene: 7. CDR3 length equals 14 residues. This sequence originates from a female donor with multiple sclerosis, enrolled in a pregnancy study. V is TRBV6-6 and J is TRBJ1-3, with 9 bases fitting TRBD1. The sequences come from CD8+ T cells from peripheral blood mononuclear cells, collected in the third trimester of pregnancy. The CDR3 is CASSNTGGADTIYF. The CDR3 DNA sequence: TGTGCCAGCAGTAACACAGGGGGCGCGGACACCATATATTTT.